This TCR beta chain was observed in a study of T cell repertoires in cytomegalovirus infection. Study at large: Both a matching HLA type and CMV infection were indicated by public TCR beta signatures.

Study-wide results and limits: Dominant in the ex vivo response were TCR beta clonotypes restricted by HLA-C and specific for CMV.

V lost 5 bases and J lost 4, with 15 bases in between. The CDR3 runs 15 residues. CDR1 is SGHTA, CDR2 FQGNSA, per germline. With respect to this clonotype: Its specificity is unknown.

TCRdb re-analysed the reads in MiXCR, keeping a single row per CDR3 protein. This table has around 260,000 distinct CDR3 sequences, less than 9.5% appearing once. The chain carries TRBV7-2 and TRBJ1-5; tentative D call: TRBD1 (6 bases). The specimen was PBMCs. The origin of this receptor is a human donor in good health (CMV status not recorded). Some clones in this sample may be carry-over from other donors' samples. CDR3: CASSPGGQGNQPQHF. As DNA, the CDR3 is TGTGCCAGCAGCCCGGGTGGCCAGGGGAATCAGCCCCAGCATTTT.